This TCR beta chain came from a study of response to subunit inactivated influenza vaccine (dated by TCRdb to 2017 to 2018). In terms of the full investigation: Deep quantitative profiling of the T cell receptor repertoire was used in the study to follow responses to a trivalent subunit inactivated influenza vaccine. General conclusions and limits of the study: According to the authors, only a limited number of new T cells may be recruited by each seasonal influenza vaccination.

Library method: RT-PCR. The data were produced on an Illumina HiSeq 2500. TCRdb ran its own pipeline on the public reads, namely fastp trimming at Q25 and MiXCR clone calling, and kept in-frame beta chains. Entries are consolidated by CDR3 protein sequence, retaining the most common genes and DNA. This sample has 490,000 or so distinct CDR3 sequences in its table, and around 8% of those were observed once. The ten largest clones capture approximately 12% of the sample. This clonotype was found many times. No antigen is known for it. Base qualities were left out, and no much larger clone turns up one base away. The specimen was PBMCs from blood, collected roughly 24 months after vaccination. The sequence derives from a man between 45 and 75 years old who received an inactivated influenza vaccine. Donor details come from another sample of the same person, matched by shared clones.

The CDR3 here reads CASSPAGGNQPQHF. The bases are TGTGCCAGCTCACCGGCTGGAGGGAATCAGCCCCAGCATTTT. The chain is made from TRBV18 and TRBJ1-5; no D gene is confidently identified. There are 14 amino acids in the CDR3, from cysteine to phenylalanine inclusive. Just CDR3 DNA is preserved here, 42 bases in frame from base 1. Trimming removed 3 bases from V and 4 bases from J, leaving 10 bases between the germline ends. Taken from the germline V gene, the CDR1 and CDR2 loops are KGHSH and LQKENI.